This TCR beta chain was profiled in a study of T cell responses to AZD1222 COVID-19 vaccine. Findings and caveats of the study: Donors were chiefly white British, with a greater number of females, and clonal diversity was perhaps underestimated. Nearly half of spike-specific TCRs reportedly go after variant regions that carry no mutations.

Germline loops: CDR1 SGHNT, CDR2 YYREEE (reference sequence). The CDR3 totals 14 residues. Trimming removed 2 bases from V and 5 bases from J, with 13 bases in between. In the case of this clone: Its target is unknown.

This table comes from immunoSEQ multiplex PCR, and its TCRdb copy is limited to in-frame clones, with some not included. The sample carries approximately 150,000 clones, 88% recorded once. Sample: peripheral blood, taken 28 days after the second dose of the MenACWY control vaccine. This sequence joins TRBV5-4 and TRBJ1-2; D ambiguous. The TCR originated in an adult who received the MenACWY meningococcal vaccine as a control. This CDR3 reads CASSFRGEWYGYTF. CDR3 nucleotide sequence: TGTGCCAGCAGCTTCCGGGGAGAATGGTATGGCTACACCTTC.